This TCR beta chain was retrieved from a study of response to subunit inactivated influenza vaccine. CDR1 is LGHNA, CDR2 YNFKEQ, per germline. V was pared by 11 bases and J by 3 bases, with 7 bases of the junction left unmatched. CDR3 length: 14 residues. Each CDR3 protein gets one entry after TCRdb re-called the RT-PCR reads with MiXCR. Here the sample spans around 760,000 distinct CDR3 sequences, about 15% being singletons. The TCR originated in a man in his forties or fifties who received an inactivated influenza vaccine. Sequencing used PBMCs from blood, obtained roughly 15 days before vaccination. The chain has TRBV4-2 and TRBJ2-1; 10 bases fit TRBD2. The CDR3 DNA is TGTGCCGTCTCTAGCGGGAGCATCTACAATGAGCAGTTCTTC. This sequence encodes CAVSSGSIYNEQFF.